This T cell receptor (beta chain) was documented in a study of cytotoxic CD8 clonotypes in ibrutinib-treated CLL. Study overall: Collecting the response samples happened after a median 12 months of treatment, with a range of 6 to 36.

TCRdb's table, derived via immunoSEQ multiplex PCR, lists solely in-frame clones and lacks some. The profile covers approximately 350,000 clones, with 60% to 80% appearing a single time and 5% to 6.5% taken by the ten largest. Looked up from germline, CDR1 is SGHDT and CDR2 is YYEEEE. The CDR3 is made up of 13 amino acids. V lost 1 base and J 5 bases, leaving 7 bases between the germline ends. Overall study results and limits: Treatment saw public clonotypes, which were uncommon, either contract or stay stable. Exceeding age-matched healthy donors, baseline clonality also tracked the counts of circulating CD8+ T cells.

This clone was found a few times. Its matching antigen is unknown. This sequence joins TRBV5-6 and TRBJ1-5, with TRBD1 as a possible D gene (5 bases). This sequence was found in a human donor with chronic lymphocytic leukemia. Sequencing was performed on PBMCs, taken after 36 months of ibrutinib treatment. The CDR3 DNA reads TGTGCCAGCAGCTTGACAGGACATCAGCCCCAGCATTTT. It is translated as CASSLTGHQPQHF.